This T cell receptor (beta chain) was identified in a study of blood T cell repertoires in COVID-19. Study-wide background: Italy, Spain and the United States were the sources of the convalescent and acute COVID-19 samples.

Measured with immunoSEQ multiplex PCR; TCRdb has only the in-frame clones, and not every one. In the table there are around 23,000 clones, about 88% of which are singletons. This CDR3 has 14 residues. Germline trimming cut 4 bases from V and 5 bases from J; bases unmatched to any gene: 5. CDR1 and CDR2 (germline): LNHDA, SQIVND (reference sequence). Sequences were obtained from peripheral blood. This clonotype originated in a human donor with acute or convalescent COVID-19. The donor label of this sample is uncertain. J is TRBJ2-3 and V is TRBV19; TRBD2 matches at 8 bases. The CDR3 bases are TGTGCCAGTAGTAACGTCGGGAGGGAAGATACGCAGTATTTT. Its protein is CASSNVGREDTQYF.